The source of this TCR beta chain is a study of identical twins. The study, taken as a whole, reports: One should note that invariant MAIT and iNKT cells could partly confound zero-insertion analyses. In monozygotic twins, models underestimated the sharing of out-of-frame TCR alpha.

TCRdb independently ran MiXCR on the 5' RACE reads; one entry per CDR3 protein. The sample contains approximately 230,000 distinct CDR3 sequences, more than 13% of which appear only once. Of note for this clonotype: Its antigen remains unidentified.

Per the germline V gene, CDR1 is SGHVS and CDR2 is FNYEAQ. Trimming shortened V by 5 bases and J by 3 bases, and 13 bases separated the two germline ends. This CDR3 is built from 15 residues. This clonotype was obtained from a woman aged 18 to 35 in good health. The chain employs TRBV7-6 and TRBJ2-2; D is uncertain. Sequencing used memory (CD45RO+) T cells sorted from blood. The chain's CDR3 is CASSLQELDTGELFF. The CDR3 coding sequence is TGTGCCAGCAGCCTTCAAGAGTTGGACACCGGGGAGCTGTTTTTT.